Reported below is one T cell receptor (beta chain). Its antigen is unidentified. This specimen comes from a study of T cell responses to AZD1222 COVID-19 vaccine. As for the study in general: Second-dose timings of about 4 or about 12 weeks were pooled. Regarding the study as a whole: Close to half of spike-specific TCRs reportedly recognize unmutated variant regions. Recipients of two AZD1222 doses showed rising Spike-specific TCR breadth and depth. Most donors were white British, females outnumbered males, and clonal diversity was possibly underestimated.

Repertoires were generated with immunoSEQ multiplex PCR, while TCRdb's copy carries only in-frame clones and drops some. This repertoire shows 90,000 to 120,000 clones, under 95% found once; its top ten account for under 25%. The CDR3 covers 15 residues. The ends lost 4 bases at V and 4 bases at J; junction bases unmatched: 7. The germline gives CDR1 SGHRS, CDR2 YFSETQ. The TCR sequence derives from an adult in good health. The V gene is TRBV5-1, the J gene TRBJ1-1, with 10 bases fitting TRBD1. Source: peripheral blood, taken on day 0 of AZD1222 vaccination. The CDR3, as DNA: TGCGCCAGCAGCCAATCGACAGGGGGCATCACTGAAGCTTTCTTT. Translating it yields CASSQSTGGITEAFF.